Listed below are T cell receptor beta chains from one sample, sequenced in a study of cytomegalovirus exposure and HLA in healthy donors. Method: immunoSEQ multiplex PCR; TCRdb's copy keeps in-frame clones and lacks some. The repertoire holds approximately 120,000 clones, with approximately 91% as singletons. Sequenced: PBMCs. These receptors were obtained from a woman aged 18 to 35 in good health and CMV-seronegative. Both conserved end residues are part of each CDR3. The D gene is left open where the match is weak. The listing skips clone size in some rows; elsewhere it reads once, few, many or a size class.

>NA|NA|TRBV19|TRBJ2-2
TGTGCCAGTAGTATAGCTGGCGGGGACACCGGGGAGCTGTTTTTT
CASSIAGGDTGELFF
>NA|NA|TRBV2|TRBJ1-2
TGTGCCAGCCTGACAGTCTTTAGCTTGACCTTC
CASLTVFSLTF
>NA|TRBD2|TRBV11-3|TRBJ2-7
TGTGCCAGCAGCTTCCATAGCGGGAGGGTTTACGAGCAGTACTTC
CASSFHSGRVYEQYF
>few|NA|TRBV6-1|TRBJ1-5
TGTGCCAGCAGTGAAACCCAGGGATTGCCCCAGCATTTT
CASSETQGLPQHF
>NA|TRBD2|TRBV5-1|TRBJ2-1
TGCGCCAGCAGCTTGGGGGCGGGAGCGTCCTACAATGAGCAGTTCTTC
CASSLGAGASYNEQFF
>NA|NA|TRBV7-9|TRBJ2-7
TGTGCCAGCAGCTTTCCTAGCCGATCCTACGAGCAGTACTTC
CASSFPSRSYEQYF
>NA|NA|TRBV19|TRBJ2-1
TGTGCCAGTAGTAGAGGTAGCCAGAGCTCCTACAATGAGCAGTTCTTC
CASSRGSQSSYNEQFF
>NA|TRBD1|TRBV9|TRBJ1-2
TGTGCCAGCAGCGGTGTAAGGGTGGGGTCTCCGGGACAGGGGCCCCCTAACTATGGCTACACCTTC
CASSGVRVGSPGQGPPNYGYTF
>few|TRBD1|TRBV9|TRBJ1-1
TGTGCCAGCAGCGTGGGACAGGAGGGTAGCCTGGCGAACACTGAAGCTTTCTTT
CASSVGQEGSLANTEAFF
>NA|NA|TRBV28|TRBJ2-1
TGTGCCAGCAGTGAAGCGAGCTCCTACAATGAGCAGTTCTTC
CASSEASSYNEQFF
>once|TRBD2|TRBV6-5|TRBJ2-1
TGTGCCAGCAGTTTTCGGACTAGCGGGAGACGGGATGAGCAGTTCTTC
CASSFRTSGRRDEQFF
>NA|TRBD2|TRBV7-2|TRBJ2-1
TGTGCCAGCAGCTTAGAGGGGACTAGCGGGGCCTACAATGAGCAGTTCTTC
CASSLEGTSGAYNEQFF
>NA|NA|TRBV18|TRBJ1-1
TGTGCCAGCTCACGCACACAGGGACTGAACACTGAAGCTTTCTTT
CASSRTQGLNTEAFF
>NA|NA|TRBV4-2|TRBJ2-3
TGTGCCAGCAGCCAAGCGGTTGGGGGGAACCCCACAGATACGCAGTATTTT
CASSQAVGGNPTDTQYF
>NA|NA|TRBV19|TRBJ2-2
TGTGCCAGTAGTATACTCGGGGTTACCGGGGAGCTGTTTTTT
CASSILGVTGELFF
>NA|NA|TRBV4-1|TRBJ1-5
TGCGCCAGCAGCCATGCAGGACAAGCCTACAATCAGCCCCAGCATTTT
CASSHAGQAYNQPQHF
>NA|TRBD1|TRBV19|TRBJ2-7
TGTGCCAGTAGTGAACTCCAGGGGGCGCGGAACTACGAGCAGTACTTC
CASSELQGARNYEQYF
>NA|TRBD1|TRBV2|TRBJ2-4
TGTGCCAGCAGGGGACAGGCAAAGGGGATTCAGTACTTC
CASRGQAKGIQYF
>NA|TRBD2|TRBV28|TRBJ2-1
TGTGCCAGCAGTTTACTAGCGGAGAGCAATGAGCAGTTCTTC
CASSLLAESNEQFF
>NA|TRBD2|TRBV4-1|TRBJ2-1
TGCGCCAGCAGCCAAGGGATAAGGGGAGGGCCACGGGGGTCCTACAATGAGCAGTTCTTC
CASSQGIRGGPRGSYNEQFF
>once|TRBD2|TRBV27|TRBJ2-5
TGTGCCAGCAGCCCATGGTCGGGCGGGAGTGAGACCCAGTACTTC
CASSPWSGGSETQYF
>NA|TRBD2|TRBV10-3|TRBJ2-7
TGTGCCATCAGTGAGGATTCCGGGACTAGCGGAGCCTACGAGCAGTACTTC
CAISEDSGTSGAYEQYF
>NA|NA|TRBV5-1|TRBJ2-1
TGCGCCAGTAGAGGACAGTCTGATGAGCAGTTCTTC
CASRGQSDEQFF
>NA|NA|TRBV11-2|TRBJ2-2
TGTGCCAGCAGACGGGCCGGGGAGCTGTTTTTT
CASRRAGELFF
>NA|TRBD1|TRBV7-8|TRBJ1-1
TGTGCCAGCAGCTCAGGGGGCCCGAACACTGAAGCTTTCTTT
CASSSGGPNTEAFF
>few|TRBD2|TRBV18|TRBJ2-7
TGTGCCAGCTCTCCCGGGACTAGCGGGAGTCAGCTTTATGAGCAGTACTTC
CASSPGTSGSQLYEQYF
>NA|TRBD1|TRBV11-3|TRBJ1-2
TGTGCCAGCAGCTTAGGAGGAGGGGGCTATCGTGGCTACACCTTC
CASSLGGGGYRGYTF
>once|TRBD2|TRBV4-1|TRBJ2-2
TGCGCCAGCAGCCGCCCGACTAGCGGGAGCCCCCATACCGGGGAGCTGTTTTTT
CASSRPTSGSPHTGELFF
>NA|TRBD1|TRBV19|TRBJ1-2
TGTGCCAGTAGCGCGGACAGGAGAGATGGCTACACCTTC
CASSADRRDGYTF
>NA|NA|TRBV5-1|TRBJ2-7
TGCGCCAGCAGCCAGGGAAGGGGGGGAGACGGGCAGTACTTC
CASSQGRGGDGQYF
>NA|NA|TRBV10-3|TRBJ2-5
TGTGCCATCAGTGAGGGGGGGATCCAAGAGACCCAGTACTTC
CAISEGGIQETQYF
>NA|TRBD2|TRBV9|TRBJ2-5
TGTGCCAGCAGCCCCCAGCGGGGGCGAGAGACCCAGTACTTC
CASSPQRGRETQYF
>NA|TRBD2|TRBV7-9|TRBJ2-7
TGTGCCGGGGGGGGACTACCTCACTACGAGCAGTACTTC
CAGGGLPHYEQYF
>NA|TRBD1|TRBV2|TRBJ1-4
TGTGCCAGCAGTGGTGGGACAGGGAGGGCTGCAACTAATGAAAAACTGTTTTTT
CASSGGTGRAATNEKLFF
>NA|NA|TRBV5-1|TRBJ2-7
TGCGCCAGCAGGGGAGCGAACTACGAGCAGTACTTC
CASRGANYEQYF
>NA|TRBD2|TRBV19|TRBJ2-1
TGTGCCAGTAGCCAGGGACTAGCGAACAATGAGCAGTTCTTC
CASSQGLANNEQFF
>NA|NA|TRBV6-5|TRBJ2-2
TGTGCCAGCAGAGGGGACTGGGGGGTGGGGGAGCTGTTTTTT
CASRGDWGVGELFF
>NA|NA|TRBV10-1|TRBJ2-5
TGCGCCAGCAGTGAGTCACCCGGGGTAGAGACCCAGTACTTC
CASSESPGVETQYF
>NA|TRBD2|TRBV4-1|TRBJ2-5
TGCGCCAGCAGCCTCCTGGGGGGGTGGCAAGAGACCCAGTACTTC
CASSLLGGWQETQYF
>NA|TRBD2|TRBV5-1|TRBJ2-5
TGCGCCAGCAGCAGAGGGACTAGCGCTCCGTGGGAGACCCAGTACTTC
CASSRGTSAPWETQYF